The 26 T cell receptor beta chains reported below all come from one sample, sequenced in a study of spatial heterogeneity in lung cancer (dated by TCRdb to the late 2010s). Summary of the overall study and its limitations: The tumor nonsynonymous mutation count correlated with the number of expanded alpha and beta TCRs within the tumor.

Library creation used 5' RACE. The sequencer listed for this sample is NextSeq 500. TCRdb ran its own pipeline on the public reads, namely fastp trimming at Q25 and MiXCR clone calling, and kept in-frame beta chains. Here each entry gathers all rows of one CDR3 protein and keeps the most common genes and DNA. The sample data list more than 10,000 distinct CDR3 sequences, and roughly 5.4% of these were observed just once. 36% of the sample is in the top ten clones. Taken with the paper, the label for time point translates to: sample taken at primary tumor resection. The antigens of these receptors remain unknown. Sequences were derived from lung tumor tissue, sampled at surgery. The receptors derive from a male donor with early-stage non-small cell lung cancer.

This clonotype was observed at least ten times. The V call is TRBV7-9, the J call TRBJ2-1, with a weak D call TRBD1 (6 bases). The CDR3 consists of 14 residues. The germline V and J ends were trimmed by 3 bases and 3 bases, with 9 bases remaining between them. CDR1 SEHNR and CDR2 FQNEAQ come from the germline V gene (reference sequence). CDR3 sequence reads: CASSFGQNYNEQFF. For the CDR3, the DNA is TGTGCCAGCAGCTTCGGACAGAACTACAATGAGCAGTTCTTC.

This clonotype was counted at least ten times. The CDR3 region has the DNA TGTGCCAGCAGTTACCCGGAGCGGTCAAACCAAGAGACCCAGTACTTC. This gives the protein CASSYPERSNQETQYF. This rearrangement joins TRBV6-6 to TRBJ2-5, with D perhaps TRBD2 (5 bases). The germline CDR1 and CDR2 sequences are MNHNY and SVGAGI (reference sequence). V lost 2 bases to trimming and J lost 0 bases, with 13 bases between them. This CDR3 comprises 16 residues.

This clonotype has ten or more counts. The CDR3 DNA reads as TGTGCCAGCAGTCCGCAGGCTATCTCTGGAAACACCATATATTTT. Amino acid sequence: CASSPQAISGNTIYF. The V call is TRBV27, the J call TRBJ1-3, with no clear D. Trimming took off 5 bases at V and 0 bases at J, with 11 bases between the two ends. Germline assignment: CDR1 MNHEY and CDR2 SMNVEV (reference sequence). The CDR3 consists of 15 residues.

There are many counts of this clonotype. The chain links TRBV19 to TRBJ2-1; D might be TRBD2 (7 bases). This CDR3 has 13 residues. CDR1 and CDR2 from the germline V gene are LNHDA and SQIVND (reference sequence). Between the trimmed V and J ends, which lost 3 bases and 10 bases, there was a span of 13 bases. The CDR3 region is CASSIGGAGEQFF. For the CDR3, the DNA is TGTGCCAGTAGTATTGGGGGGGCAGGGGAGCAGTTCTTC.

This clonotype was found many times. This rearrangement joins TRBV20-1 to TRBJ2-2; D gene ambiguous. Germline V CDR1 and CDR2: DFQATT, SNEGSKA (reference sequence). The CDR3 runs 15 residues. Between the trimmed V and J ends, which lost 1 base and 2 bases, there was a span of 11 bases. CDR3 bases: TGCAGTGCTAGAGTAAGGTCGTCTAACACCGGGGAGCTGTTTTTT. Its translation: CSARVRSSNTGELFF.

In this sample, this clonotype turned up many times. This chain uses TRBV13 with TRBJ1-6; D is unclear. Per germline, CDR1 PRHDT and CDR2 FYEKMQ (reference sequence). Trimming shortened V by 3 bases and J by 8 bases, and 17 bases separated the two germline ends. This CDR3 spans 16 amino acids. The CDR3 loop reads CASSFRTGSSYSPLHF. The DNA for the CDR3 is TGTGCCAGCAGCTTTCGAACGGGATCCTCCTATTCACCCCTCCACTTT. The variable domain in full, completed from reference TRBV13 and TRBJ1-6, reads AAGVIQSPRHLIKEKRETATLKCYPIPRHDTVYWYQQGPGQDPQFLISFYEKMQSDKGSIPDRFSAQQFSDYHSELNMSSLELGDSALYFCASSFRTGSSYSPLHFGNGTRLTVT.

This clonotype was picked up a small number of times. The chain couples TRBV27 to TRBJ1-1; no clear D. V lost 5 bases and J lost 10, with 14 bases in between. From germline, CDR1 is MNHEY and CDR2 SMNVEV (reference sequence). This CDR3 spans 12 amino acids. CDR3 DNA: TGTGCCAGCAGTACCCGACGTGACGGAGCTTTCTTT. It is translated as CASSTRRDGAFF.

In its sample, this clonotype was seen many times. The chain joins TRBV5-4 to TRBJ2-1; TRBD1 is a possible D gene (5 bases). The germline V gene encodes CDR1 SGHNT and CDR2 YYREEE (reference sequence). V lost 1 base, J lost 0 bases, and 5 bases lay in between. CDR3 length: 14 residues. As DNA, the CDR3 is TGTGCCAGCAGCTTGAGGGGCTCCTACAATGAGCAGTTCTTC. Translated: CASSLRGSYNEQFF.

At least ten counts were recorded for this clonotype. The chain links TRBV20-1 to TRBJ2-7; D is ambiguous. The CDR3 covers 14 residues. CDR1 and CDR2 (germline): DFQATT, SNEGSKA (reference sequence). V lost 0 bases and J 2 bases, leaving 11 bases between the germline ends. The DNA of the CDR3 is TGCAGTGCTAGAGATCTGGAGACAACCTACGAGCAGTACTTC. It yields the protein CSARDLETTYEQYF.

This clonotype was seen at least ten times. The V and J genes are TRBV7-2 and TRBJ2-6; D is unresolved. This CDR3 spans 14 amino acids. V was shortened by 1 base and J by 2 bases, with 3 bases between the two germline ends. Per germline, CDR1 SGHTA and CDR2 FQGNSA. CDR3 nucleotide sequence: TGTGCCAGCAGCTTAGAACCTGGGGCCAACGTCCTGACTTTC. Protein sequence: CASSLEPGANVLTF.

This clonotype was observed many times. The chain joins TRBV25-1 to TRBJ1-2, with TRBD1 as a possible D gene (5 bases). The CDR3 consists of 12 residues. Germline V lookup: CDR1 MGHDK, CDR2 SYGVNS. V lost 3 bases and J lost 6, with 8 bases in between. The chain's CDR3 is CASSEWGDGYTF. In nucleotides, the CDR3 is TGTGCCAGCAGTGAGTGGGGGGATGGCTACACCTTC.

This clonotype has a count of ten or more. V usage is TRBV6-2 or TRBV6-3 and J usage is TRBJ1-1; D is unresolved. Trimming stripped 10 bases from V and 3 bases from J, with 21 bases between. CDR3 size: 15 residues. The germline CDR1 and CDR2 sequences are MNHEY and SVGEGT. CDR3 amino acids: CAIETREGSDTEAFF. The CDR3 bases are TGTGCCATCGAGACCCGCGAAGGGAGTGACACTGAAGCTTTCTTT.

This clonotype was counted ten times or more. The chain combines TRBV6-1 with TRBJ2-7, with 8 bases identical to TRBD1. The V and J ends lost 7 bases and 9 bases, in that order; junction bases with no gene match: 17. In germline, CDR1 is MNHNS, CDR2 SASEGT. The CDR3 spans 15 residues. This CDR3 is CASTRSGTGPNGQYV. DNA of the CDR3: TGTGCCAGCACCCGATCGGGGACAGGCCCAAATGGGCAGTACGTC.

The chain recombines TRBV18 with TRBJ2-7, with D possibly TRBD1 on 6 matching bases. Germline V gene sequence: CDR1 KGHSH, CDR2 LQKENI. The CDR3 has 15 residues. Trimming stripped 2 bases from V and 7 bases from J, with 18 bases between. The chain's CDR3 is CASSPRSQGNREQYV. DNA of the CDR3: TGTGCCAGCTCACCAAGGTCCCAGGGGAATAGGGAGCAGTACGTC.

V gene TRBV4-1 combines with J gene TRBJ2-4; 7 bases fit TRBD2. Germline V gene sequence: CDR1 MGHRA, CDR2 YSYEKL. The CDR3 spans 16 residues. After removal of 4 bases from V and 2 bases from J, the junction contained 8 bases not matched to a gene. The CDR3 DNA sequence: TGCGCCAGCAGCCCGATACCAAGCGGGACCAAAAACATTCAGTACTTC. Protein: CASSPIPSGTKNIQYF.

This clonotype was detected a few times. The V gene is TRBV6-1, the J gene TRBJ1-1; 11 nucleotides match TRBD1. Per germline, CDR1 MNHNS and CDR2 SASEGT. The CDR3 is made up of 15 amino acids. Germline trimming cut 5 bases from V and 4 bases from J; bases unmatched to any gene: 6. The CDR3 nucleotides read TGTGCCAGCAGTACTGGGACAGGGGGGACCACTGAAGCTTTCTTT. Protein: CASSTGTGGTTEAFF.

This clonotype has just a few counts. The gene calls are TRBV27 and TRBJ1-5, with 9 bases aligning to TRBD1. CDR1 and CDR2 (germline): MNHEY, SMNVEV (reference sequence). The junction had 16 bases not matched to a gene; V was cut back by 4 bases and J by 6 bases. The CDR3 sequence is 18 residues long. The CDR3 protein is CASSSSSGTGRRGQPQHF. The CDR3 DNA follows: TGTGCCAGCAGTTCCTCCAGCGGGACAGGGCGTCGAGGTCAGCCCCAGCATTTT.

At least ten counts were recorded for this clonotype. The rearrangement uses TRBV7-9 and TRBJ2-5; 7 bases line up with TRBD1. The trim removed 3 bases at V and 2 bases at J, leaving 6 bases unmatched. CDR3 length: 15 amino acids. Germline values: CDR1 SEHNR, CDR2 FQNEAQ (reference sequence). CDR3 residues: CASSLLDREQETQYF. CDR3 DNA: TGTGCCAGCAGCTTGCTAGACAGGGAGCAAGAGACCCAGTACTTC.

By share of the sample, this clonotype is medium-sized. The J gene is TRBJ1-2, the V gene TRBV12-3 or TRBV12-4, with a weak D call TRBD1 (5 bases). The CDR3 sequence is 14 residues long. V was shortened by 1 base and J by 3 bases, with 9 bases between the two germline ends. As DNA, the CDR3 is TGTGCCAGCAGTTTAGGCGGGACGTACTATGGCTACACCTTC. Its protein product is CASSLGGTYYGYTF.

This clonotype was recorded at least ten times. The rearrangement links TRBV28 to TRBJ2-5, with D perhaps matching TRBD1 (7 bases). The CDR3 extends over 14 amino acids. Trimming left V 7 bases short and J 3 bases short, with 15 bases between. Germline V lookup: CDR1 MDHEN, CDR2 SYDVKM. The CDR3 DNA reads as TGTGCCAGCACCCCCCCAGGGGGGAAAGAGACCCAGTACTTC. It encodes CASTPPGGKETQYF.

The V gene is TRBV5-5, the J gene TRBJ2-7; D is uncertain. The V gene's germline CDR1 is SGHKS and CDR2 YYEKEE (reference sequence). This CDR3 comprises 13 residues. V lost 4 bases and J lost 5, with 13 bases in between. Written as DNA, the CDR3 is TGTGCCAGCAGCGCTCCCCCATCGGACGAGCAGTACGTC. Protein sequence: CASSAPPSDEQYV.

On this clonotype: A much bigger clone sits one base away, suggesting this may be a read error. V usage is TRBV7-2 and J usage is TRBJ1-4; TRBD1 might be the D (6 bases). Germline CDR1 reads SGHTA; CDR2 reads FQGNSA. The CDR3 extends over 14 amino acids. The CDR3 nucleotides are TGTGTCAGCACTTGGGGGCCAACTAATGAAAAACTGTTTTTT. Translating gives CVSTWGPTNEKLFF.

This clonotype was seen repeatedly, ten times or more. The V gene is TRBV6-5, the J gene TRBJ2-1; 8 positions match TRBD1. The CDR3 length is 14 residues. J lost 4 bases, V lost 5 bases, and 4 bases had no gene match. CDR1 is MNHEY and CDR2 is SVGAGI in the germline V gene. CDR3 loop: CASSLGQGYNEQFF. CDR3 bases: TGTGCCAGCAGTCTAGGACAGGGTTACAATGAGCAGTTCTTC.

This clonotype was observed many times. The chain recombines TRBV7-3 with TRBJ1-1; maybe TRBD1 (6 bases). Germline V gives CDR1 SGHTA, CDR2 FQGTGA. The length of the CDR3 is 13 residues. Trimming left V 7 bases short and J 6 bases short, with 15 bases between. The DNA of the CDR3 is TGTGCCAGCAAAAGGGGGGGTAATTCTGAAGCTTTCTTT. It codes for CASKRGGNSEAFF. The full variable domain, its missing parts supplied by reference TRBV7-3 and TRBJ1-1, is GAGVSQTPSNKVTEKGKYVELRCDPISGHTALYWYRQSLGQGPEFLIYFQGTGAADDSGLPNDRFFAVRPEGSVSTLKIQRTERGDSAVYLCASKRGGNSEAFFGQGTRLTVV.

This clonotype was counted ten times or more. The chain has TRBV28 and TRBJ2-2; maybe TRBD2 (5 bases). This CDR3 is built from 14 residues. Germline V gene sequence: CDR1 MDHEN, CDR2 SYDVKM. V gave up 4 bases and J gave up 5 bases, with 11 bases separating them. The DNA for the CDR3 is TGTGCCAGCAGTTCTAGCTTTCGGACCGGGGAGCTGTTTTTT. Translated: CASSSSFRTGELFF. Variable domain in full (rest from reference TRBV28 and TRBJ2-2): DVKVTQSSRYLVKRTGEKVFLECVQDMDHENMFWYRQDPGLGLRLIYFSYDVKMKEKGDIPEGYSVSREKKERFSLILESASTNQTSMYLCASSSSFRTGELFFGEGSRLTVL.

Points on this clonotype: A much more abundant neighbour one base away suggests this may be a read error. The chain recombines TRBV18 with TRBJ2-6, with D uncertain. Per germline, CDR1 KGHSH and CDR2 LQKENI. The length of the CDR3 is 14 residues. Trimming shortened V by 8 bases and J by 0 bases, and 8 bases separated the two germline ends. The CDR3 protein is CASNDNSGANVLTF. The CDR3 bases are TGTGCCAGCAACGACAACTCTGGGGCCAACGTCCTGACTTTC.